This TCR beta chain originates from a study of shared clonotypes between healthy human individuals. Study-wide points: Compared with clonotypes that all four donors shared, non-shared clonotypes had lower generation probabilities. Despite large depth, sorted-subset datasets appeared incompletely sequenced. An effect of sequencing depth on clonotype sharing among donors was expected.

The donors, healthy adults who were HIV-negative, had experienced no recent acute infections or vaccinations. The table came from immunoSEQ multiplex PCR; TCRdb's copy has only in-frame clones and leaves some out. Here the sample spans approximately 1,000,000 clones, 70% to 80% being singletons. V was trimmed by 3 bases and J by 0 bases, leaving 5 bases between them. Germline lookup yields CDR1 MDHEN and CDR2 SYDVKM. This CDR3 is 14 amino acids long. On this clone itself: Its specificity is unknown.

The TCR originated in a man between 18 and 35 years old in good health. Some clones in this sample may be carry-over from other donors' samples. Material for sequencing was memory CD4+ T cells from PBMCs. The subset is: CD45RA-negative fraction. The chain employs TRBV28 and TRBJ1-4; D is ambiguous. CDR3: CASSFTSTNEKLFF. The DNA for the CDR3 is TGTGCCAGCAGTTTCACATCAACTAATGAAAAACTGTTTTTT.